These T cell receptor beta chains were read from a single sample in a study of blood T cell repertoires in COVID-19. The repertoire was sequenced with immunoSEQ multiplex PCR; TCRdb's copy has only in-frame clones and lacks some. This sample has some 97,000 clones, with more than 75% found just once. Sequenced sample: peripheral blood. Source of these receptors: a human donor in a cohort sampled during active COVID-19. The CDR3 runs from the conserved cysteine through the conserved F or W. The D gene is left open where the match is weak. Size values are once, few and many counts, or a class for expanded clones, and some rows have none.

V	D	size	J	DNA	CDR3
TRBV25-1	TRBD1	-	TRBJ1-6	TGTGCCAGCAGTGAAGGCGGGACAGGGAAGAATTCACCCCTCCACTTT	CASSEGGTGKNSPLHF
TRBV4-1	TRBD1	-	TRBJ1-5	TGCGCCAGCAGCCAAGTTGGACAGGGGGACAATCAGCCCCAGCATTTT	CASSQVGQGDNQPQHF
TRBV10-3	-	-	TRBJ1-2	TGTGCCATCAGAACGATAACTGGTGGCTACACCTTC	CAIRTITGGYTF
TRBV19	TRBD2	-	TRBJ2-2	TGTGCCAGTAGTACTGGACTAGCGGGAAGGGGCGGGGAGCTGTTTTTT	CASSTGLAGRGGELFF
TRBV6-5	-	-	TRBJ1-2	TGTGCCAGCGCTCTTGTTGGAGGGACCGGCTACACCTTC	CASALVGGTGYTF
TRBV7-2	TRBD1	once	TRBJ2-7	TGTGCCAGCAGCCCCGGGTTAGGGGGCGAGAGCTCCTACGAGCAGTACTTC	CASSPGLGGESSYEQYF
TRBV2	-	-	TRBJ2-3	TGTGCCAGCGGTCCAGGTCTTCCCACAGATACGCAGTATTTT	CASGPGLPTDTQYF
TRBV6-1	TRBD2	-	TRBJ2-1	TGTGCCAGCAGTGAAGGTTTAGCGGGAGGGGGCAATGAGCAGTTCTTC	CASSEGLAGGGNEQFF
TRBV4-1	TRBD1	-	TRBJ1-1	TGCGCCAGCAGCCAAGATAAGGACAGGGCGTGGAATGAAGCTTTCTTT	CASSQDKDRAWNEAFF
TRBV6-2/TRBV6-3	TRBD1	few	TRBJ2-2	TGTGCCAGCAGTTACCCCCGGACAGGGACCGGGGAGCTGTTTTTT	CASSYPRTGTGELFF
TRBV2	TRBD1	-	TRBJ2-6	TGTGCCAGCAGTGAAGCGGGACAGGGACTGATGGGGGCCAACGTCCTGACTTTC	CASSEAGQGLMGANVLTF
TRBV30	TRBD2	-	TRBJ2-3	TGTGCCTGGAGGTATGGACTAGCGGCGGCAGATACGCAGTATTTT	CAWRYGLAAADTQYF
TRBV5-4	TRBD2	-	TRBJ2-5	TGTGCCAGCAGCTTGGATCCGGGAGGGTCGGGAGAGACCCAGTACTTC	CASSLDPGGSGETQYF
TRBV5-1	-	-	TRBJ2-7	TGCGCCAGCAGCGAGACTAATTCCTACGAGCAGTACTTC	CASSETNSYEQYF
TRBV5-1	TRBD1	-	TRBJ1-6	TGCGCCAGCAGCTCCAGGACAGGTTTTAATTCACCCCTCCACTTT	CASSSRTGFNSPLHF
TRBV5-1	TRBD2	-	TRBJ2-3	TGCGCCAGCAAACTAGCGGGGGGGCCAGATACGCAGTATTTT	CASKLAGGPDTQYF
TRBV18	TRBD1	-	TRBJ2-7	TGTGCCAGCTCACCGGAGGACAGGGGTTTCTACGAGCAGTACTTC	CASSPEDRGFYEQYF
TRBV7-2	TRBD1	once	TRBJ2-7	TGTGCCAGCAGCTTCGACAGGGGCCACGAGCAGTACTTC	CASSFDRGHEQYF
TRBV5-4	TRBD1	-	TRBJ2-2	TGTGCCAGCAGCGGGAACAGGGGAAGGGGGGAGCTGTTTTTT	CASSGNRGRGELFF
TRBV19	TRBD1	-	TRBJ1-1	TGTGCCAGTACACAGGGGCCGGGGACTGAAGCTTTCTTT	CASTQGPGTEAFF
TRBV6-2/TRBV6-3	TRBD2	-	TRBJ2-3	TGTGCCAGCAGTTACTCGATTGGACGAGCTAGCGGGAGCACAGATACGCAGTATTTT	CASSYSIGRASGSTDTQYF
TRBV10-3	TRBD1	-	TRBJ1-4	TGTGCCATCAGTGGGACAGGGGGCGCGACTAATGAAAAACTGTTTTTT	CAISGTGGATNEKLFF
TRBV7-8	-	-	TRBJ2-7	TGTGCCAGCAGCTTAGCGGGCAGGACAATCTCCTACGAGCAGTACTTC	CASSLAGRTISYEQYF
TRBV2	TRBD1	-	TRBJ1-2	TGTGCCAGCAGGGAGGACAGGGCGGGGGGCTACACCTTC	CASREDRAGGYTF
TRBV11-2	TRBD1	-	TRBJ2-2	TGTGCCAGCAACCCCGGGACAGGAGGGACCGGGGAGCTGTTTTTT	CASNPGTGGTGELFF
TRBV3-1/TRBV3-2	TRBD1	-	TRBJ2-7	TGTGCCAGCAGTCCGGGACAGGGGAACTACGAGCAGTACTTC	CASSPGQGNYEQYF
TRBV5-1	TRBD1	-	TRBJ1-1	TGCGCCAGCAGCTTACAGGGGGCCGGGGGGAACACTGAAGCTTTCTTT	CASSLQGAGGNTEAFF
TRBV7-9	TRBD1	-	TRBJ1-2	TGTGCCAGCAGCTCTGGGAAAGGGGGCCTCCTTGGCTACACCTTC	CASSSGKGGLLGYTF
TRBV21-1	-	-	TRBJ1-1	TGTGCCAGCAGCAAGAGGAACAGTTGTGGGACAGGGGTAAGTGAAGTCGCTGAAGCTTTCTTT	CASSKRNSCGTGVSEVAEAFF
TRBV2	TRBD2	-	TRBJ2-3	TGTGCCAGCAGTGAATTTCGCGGGACTATAGGAGATACGCAGTATTTT	CASSEFRGTIGDTQYF
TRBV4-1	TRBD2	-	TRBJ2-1	TGCGCCAGCAGCCAGCTCTCTAGCGGGGGTGATGAGCAGTTCTTC	CASSQLSSGGDEQFF
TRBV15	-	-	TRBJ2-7	TGTGCCACCAGCAGAGAACGGGGGATCTACGAGCAGTACTTC	CATSRERGIYEQYF
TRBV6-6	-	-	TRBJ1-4	TGTGCCAGCAGGCCCCGGTTCCGACAAATTGCTGAAAAACTGTTTTTT	CASRPRFRQIAEKLFF
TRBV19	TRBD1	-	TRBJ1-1	TGTGCCAGTATCGATCTGACAGGGACGAACACTGAAGCTTTCTTT	CASIDLTGTNTEAFF
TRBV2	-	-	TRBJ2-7	TGTGCCAGCAGTGATCCCCTGAGAGCGTACGAGCAGTACTTC	CASSDPLRAYEQYF
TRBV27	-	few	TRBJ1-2	TGTGCCAGCAGTCCTTACCGCGACTATGGCTACACCTTC	CASSPYRDYGYTF
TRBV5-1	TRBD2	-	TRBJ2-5	TGCGCCAGCAGCCTTCAGGGAGGGGAGACCCAGTACTTC	CASSLQGGETQYF
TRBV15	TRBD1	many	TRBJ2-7	TGTGCCACCAGCAGAGCCACAGGGGGCTACGAGCAGTACTTC	CATSRATGGYEQYF
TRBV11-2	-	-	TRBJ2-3	TGTGCCAGCAGCCCATGGCAGGGAAGCACAGATACGCAGTATTTT	CASSPWQGSTDTQYF
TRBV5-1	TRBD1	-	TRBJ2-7	TGCGCCAGCAGCGGGACAGACTACGAGCAGTACTTC	CASSGTDYEQYF
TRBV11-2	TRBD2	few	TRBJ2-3	TGTGCCAGCAGCTTAGGAGCTAGCGGCCTAGAGGCAGATACGCAGTATTTT	CASSLGASGLEADTQYF
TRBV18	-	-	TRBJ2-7	TGTGCCAGCTCGATCGGACAAAGTTACGAGCAGTACTTC	CASSIGQSYEQYF
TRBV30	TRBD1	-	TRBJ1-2	TGTGCCTGGAGTGTACCCAAGGGGGCGTTTAACTATGGCTACACCTTC	CAWSVPKGAFNYGYTF
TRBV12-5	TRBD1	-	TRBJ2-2	TGTGCTAGTGGTACCGGGACAGGGGGCTTCGGGGAGCTGTTTTTT	CASGTGTGGFGELFF
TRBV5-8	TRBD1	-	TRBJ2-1	TGTGCCAGCAGCGCGACCGGACAGGGGAGCAATGAGCAGTTCTTC	CASSATGQGSNEQFF
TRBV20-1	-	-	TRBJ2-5	TGCAGTGCTAGGCGCCAAGAGACCCAGTACTTC	CSARRQETQYF
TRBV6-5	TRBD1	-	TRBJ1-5	TGTGCCAGCAGCGGGACAGGGTCCAATCAGCCCCAGCATTTT	CASSGTGSNQPQHF
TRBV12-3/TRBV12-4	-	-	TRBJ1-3	TGTGCCAGCATGCGGTCCACTGGAAACACCATATATTTT	CASMRSTGNTIYF
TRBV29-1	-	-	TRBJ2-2	TGCAGCGTGGCCAACACCGGGGAGCTGTTTTTT	CSVANTGELFF
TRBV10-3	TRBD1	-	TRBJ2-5	TGTGCCATCAGTGCGACCGGGACAGGTCAAGAGACCCAGTACTTC	CAISATGTGQETQYF